These 18 T cell receptor beta chains share one sample of origin, sequenced in a study of technical replicates of blood from a few donors. Sequencing used immunoSEQ multiplex PCR; TCRdb keeps in-frame clones, though not all of them. The table lists around 72,000 clones, about 90% of them singletons. The sample was T cells isolated from PBMCs. These receptors came from a human donor in good health.

V and J are TRBV30 and TRBJ1-5, with a weak D call TRBD1 (5 bases). Per germline, CDR1 GTSNPN and CDR2 SVGIG (reference sequence). This CDR3 contains 12 residues. V dropped 5 bases and J dropped 9 bases, with 14 bases sitting between them. CDR3 nucleotides: TGTGCCTGGGCGGAAACAGGCGGGCCCCAGCATTTT. Translation: CAWAETGGPQHF.

This chain uses TRBV4-1 with TRBJ1-2, with TRBD1 matching 10 bases. V lost 1 base, J lost 6 bases, and 5 bases stayed unmatched. The CDR3 length is 15 residues. Germline CDR1 MGHRA, CDR2 YSYEKL. In DNA, the CDR3 is TGCGCCAGCAGCCAAGTGGGACAGGGGTTTAATGGCTACACCTTC. Encoded protein: CASSQVGQGFNGYTF.

The chain is built from TRBV5-1 and TRBJ2-7; D ambiguous. CDR1 is SGHRS and CDR2 is YFSETQ in the germline V gene. V dropped 0 bases and J dropped 5 bases, with 6 bases sitting between them. The CDR3 sequence is 12 residues long. The CDR3 is CASSLVQNEQYF. CDR3 bases: TGCGCCAGCAGCTTGGTTCAGAACGAGCAGTACTTC.

The genes are TRBV7-9 and TRBJ2-1, with D perhaps TRBD1 (6 bases). Germline V gene sequence: CDR1 SEHNR, CDR2 FQNEAQ (reference sequence). The V end was cut by 1 base, the J end by 8 bases, with 12 bases between. The CDR3 sequence is 14 residues long. Here the CDR3 reads CASSLVAGDYEQFF. CDR3 DNA: TGTGCCAGCAGCTTAGTCGCAGGGGATTATGAGCAGTTCTTC.

The chain links TRBV5-1 to TRBJ2-7; D is ambiguous. Trimming pared 4 bases from V and 0 bases from J, leaving 14 bases between. This CDR3 is built from 15 residues. Per the germline V gene, CDR1 is SGHRS and CDR2 is YFSETQ. Written as DNA, the CDR3 is TGCGCCAGCAGCGAACAGAACCCCAGCTCCTACGAGCAGTACTTC. As protein: CASSEQNPSSYEQYF.

This chain links TRBV5-1 with TRBJ2-2; 11 bases line up with TRBD2. Germline V gene data show CDR1 as SGHRS and CDR2 as YFSETQ. Losses at the gene ends were 4 bases for V and 7 bases for J; bases not matched to a gene: 9. The CDR3 sequence is 16 residues long. The CDR3 DNA reads TGCGCCAGCAGCAGTGTAGCGGGAGGGCCAATCGGGGAGCTGTTTTTT. Its protein product is CASSSVAGGPIGELFF.

V gene TRBV4-3 combines with J gene TRBJ2-1; D is possibly TRBD2 (7 bases). Germline V gene lookup returns CDR1 LGHNA and CDR2 YSLEER. V lost 2 bases, J lost 7 bases, and 24 bases lay in between. CDR3 length: 18 amino acids. The CDR3 DNA is TGCGCCAGCAGCCAAAGTTTAGCGGGCCCTGGGGGCCGGAATGAGCAGTTCTTC. Translating gives CASSQSLAGPGGRNEQFF.

The genes are TRBV27 and TRBJ2-3; D remains unclear. V was pared by 5 bases and J by 2 bases, with 8 bases between. The CDR3 spans 13 residues. The germline V gene has CDR1 MNHEY and CDR2 SMNVEV (reference sequence). The CDR3 spells CASSIFITDTQYF. The DNA of the CDR3 is TGTGCCAGCAGTATATTCATCACAGATACGCAGTATTTT.

This chain connects TRBV12-5 to TRBJ2-7; 8 positions agree with TRBD2. The CDR3 consists of 15 residues. V gave up 3 bases and J gave up 2 bases; unmatched junction bases: 6. Germline CDR1 and CDR2: LGHNT and FRNRAP. The CDR3 loop reads CASGFRREGPYEQYF. DNA of the CDR3: TGTGCTAGTGGTTTCAGACGGGAGGGCCCCTACGAGCAGTACTTC.

CDR3 loop: CASSLGQSNEQFF. The DNA for the CDR3 is TGTGCCAGCAGTTTAGGGCAGAGCAATGAGCAGTTCTTC. The chain carries TRBV27 and TRBJ2-1; D not resolved. The V gene's germline CDR1 is MNHEY and CDR2 SMNVEV (reference sequence). The ends were cut back, 2 bases at V and 6 bases at J, with 8 bases in the middle. The CDR3 has 13 amino acids.

The chain carries TRBV4-1 and TRBJ2-7; the D gene is possibly TRBD2 (5 bases). CDR1 MGHRA and CDR2 YSYEKL come from the germline V gene. V dropped 4 bases and J dropped 4 bases, with 8 bases sitting between them. CDR3 length equals 12 residues. The CDR3 sequence: CASSPPGYEQYF. CDR3 sequence (DNA): TGCGCCAGCAGCCCACCGGGATACGAGCAGTACTTC.

The DNA of the CDR3 is TGCGCCAGCAGCGAGAACAGGGGGGGCTATGGCTACACCTTC. It translates to CASSENRGGYGYTF. J is TRBJ1-2 and V is TRBV5-1; TRBD1 matches at 8 bases. Germline CDR1 and CDR2: SGHRS and YFSETQ. V shed 4 bases and J 4 bases; nucleotides not matched to a gene: 6. This CDR3 region has 14 residues.

The chain links TRBV30 to TRBJ1-2; no reliable D call. The V end lost 1 base, the J end lost 8 bases, and 20 bases lay between the germline ends. The CDR3 has 15 residues. Germline CDR1 reads GTSNPN; CDR2 reads SVGIG (reference sequence). CDR3 bases: TGTGCCTGGAGTGGGGGAGGGCCTCTCTTTATGGGCTACACCTTC. Amino acids: CAWSGGGPLFMGYTF.

The chain employs TRBV10-2 and TRBJ2-1; 8 positions agree with TRBD2. The germline V gene encodes CDR1 WSHSY and CDR2 SAAADI. V gave up 7 bases and J gave up 9 bases; unmatched junction bases: 14. The CDR3 loop spans 15 amino acids. The CDR3 sequence is CASTDVSGISGEQFF. Written as DNA, the CDR3 is TGCGCCAGCACCGACGTTAGCGGGATTAGTGGTGAGCAGTTCTTC.

CDR3 coding DNA: TGTGCCAGCTCACCACCGGCTAGCGGGGCCAGCTACGAGCAGTACTTC. Translated: CASSPPASGASYEQYF. This chain links TRBV18 with TRBJ2-7, with 9 bases that match TRBD2. Germline CDR1 reads KGHSH; CDR2 reads LQKENI. Trimming removed 0 bases from V and 3 bases from J; junction bases left unmatched: 6. CDR3 size: 16 residues. Based on the CDR3 plus reference TRBV18 and TRBJ2-7, the full variable domain is NAGVMQNPRHLVRRRGQEARLRCSPMKGHSHVYWYRQLPEEGLKFMVYLQKENIIDESGMPKERFSAEFPKEGPSILRIQQVVRGDSAAYFCASSPPASGASYEQYFGPGTRLTVT.

This clone was seen just once. The V and J genes are TRBV4-3 and TRBJ1-2; 7 bases are a match to TRBD1. Germline lookup yields CDR1 LGHNA and CDR2 YSLEER. The CDR3 has 15 residues. With 0 bases clipped from V and 2 bases from J, the junction kept 3 bases outside the gene matches. The CDR3 sequence is CASSQETGANYGYTF. CDR3 nucleotides: TGCGCCAGCAGCCAAGAAACAGGGGCCAACTATGGCTACACCTTC.

The chain employs TRBV27 and TRBJ2-3; 11 nucleotides line up with TRBD2. Unmatched junction bases numbered 4, after V lost 4 bases and J lost 13 bases. In germline, CDR1 is MNHEY, CDR2 SMNVEV (reference sequence). This CDR3 has 12 residues. CDR3 sequence: CASSSTSGREYF. The CDR3 nucleotides are TGTGCCAGCAGTTCAACTAGCGGGAGAGAGTATTTT.

This chain uses TRBV10-3 with TRBJ2-7, with 9 nucleotides matching TRBD2. Germline CDR1 and CDR2: ENHRY and SYGVKD. This CDR3 is built from 15 residues. J lost 4 bases, V lost 1 base, and 5 bases had no gene match. The CDR3 DNA is TGTGCCATCAGTGAGTGGTCTGCGGGGGGGTACGAGCAGTACTTC. It encodes CAISEWSAGGYEQYF.